This T cell receptor (beta chain) came from a study of T-cell reconstitution after alpha-beta-depleted transplantation in children. Whole-study results and caveats: Elevated TCRbeta diversity at day 60 was traced, in some patients, to surviving recipient T cells and thymic progenitors. As was reported, about two months after transplant, alpha-beta T cells came from several hundred expanded graft clones. T-cell counts and diversity at one year following transplant were attributed mainly to newly produced T cells.

A TCRbeta library incorporating unique molecular identifiers was prepared. TCRdb reprocessed the PCR reads with MiXCR, giving one entry per CDR3 protein. The sample lists 580,000 or so distinct CDR3 sequences, 20% to 25% occurring once. In regard to this clonotype: Its specificity is not known.

This CDR3 has 14 residues. Between the trimmed V and J ends, which lost 6 bases and 0 bases, there was a span of 10 bases. The sequenced sample was PBMCs, mostly from graft donor cells, obtained 360 days after TCRalphabeta/CD19-depleted stem cell transplant. The receptor was derived from a boy less than two years old who had a stem cell transplant for acute myeloid leukemia, so the T cells may come from the graft donor. This sequence joins TRBV12-3 or TRBV12-4 and TRBJ2-3, with a possible D match to TRBD2 (6 bases). CDR3 bases: TGTGCCAGCAGCCCGGGGGATAGCACAGATACGCAGTATTTT. Amino acids: CASSPGDSTDTQYF.